Below, 18 T cell receptor beta chains from the same sample are listed, as sequenced in a study of identical twins (dated by TCRdb to the mid-2010s). Libraries came from 5' RACE. The listed sequencing device is Illumina HiSeq 2000. TCRdb handled the public reads itself, with Q25 trimming in fastp and clone calling in MiXCR, and kept productive beta chains. Records with the same CDR3 protein are collapsed into one entry carrying the most frequent genes and DNA. Here the sample has approximately 550,000 distinct CDR3 sequences; 20% to 25% occur a single time. The ten biggest clones cover 0.4% to 0.6% of the sample. The data also belong to a second study, concerning yellow fever vaccine responses in identical twins.

What was sequenced was CD4+ T cells sorted from blood. These receptors all stem from a woman younger than 30 in good health.

The J gene is TRBJ2-1, the V gene TRBV20-1; D ambiguous. CDR1 and CDR2 from the germline V gene are DFQATT and SNEGSKA (reference sequence). The V gene lost 5 bases and the J gene lost 6 bases, with 11 bases spanning the gap. CDR3 size: 12 residues. CDR3 region: CSAGRTANEQFF. The DNA for the CDR3 is TGCAGTGCTGGACGGACCGCCAATGAGCAGTTCTTC.

This chain joins TRBV7-8 and TRBJ2-1; 8 nucleotides match TRBD2. The CDR3 sequence is 15 residues long. CDR1 and CDR2 from the germline V gene are SGHVS and FQNEAQ. V lost 4 bases and J lost 3; bases outside the gene matches: 5. The CDR3 is CASSWGLVCYNEQFF. The CDR3 DNA is TGTGCCAGCAGCTGGGGACTAGTCTGCTACAATGAGCAGTTCTTC.

CDR3 protein: CASSYSGVSYEQYV. The CDR3 bases are TGTGCCAGCAGTTACTCGGGCGTATCCTACGAGCAGTACGTC. The chain uses TRBV6-5 and TRBJ2-7; D unresolved. Germline V gives CDR1 MNHEY, CDR2 SVGAGI. V shed 0 bases and J shed 1 base, with 7 bases lying between them. This CDR3 contains 14 residues.

This clonotype has more than one count but fewer than ten. This sequence joins TRBV11-2 and TRBJ1-2; 10 bases align to TRBD1. This CDR3 is 16 amino acids long. The germline CDR1 and CDR2 sequences are SGHAT and FQNNGV. V lost 1 base, J lost 4 bases, and 6 bases stayed unmatched. The CDR3 DNA reads as TGTGCCAGCAGCTTAGTCGACAGGGGGCTGATCTATGGCTACACCTTC. This encodes CASSLVDRGLIYGYTF.

The chain joins TRBV10-3 to TRBJ2-3, with 8 positions matching TRBD2. The CDR3 loop spans 15 amino acids. J was trimmed by 3 bases and V by 4 bases; bases with no gene match: 6. Germline values: CDR1 ENHRY, CDR2 SYGVKD. The CDR3 protein is CAISGSGGATDTQYF. The CDR3 nucleotides read TGTGCCATCAGTGGTTCCGGGGGGGCGACAGATACGCAGTATTTT.

This clonotype was counted at least ten times. V is TRBV10-3 and J is TRBJ2-1; D is undetermined. Trimming pared 4 bases from V and 6 bases from J, leaving 7 bases between. This CDR3 has 12 amino acids. Germline assignment: CDR1 ENHRY and CDR2 SYGVKD. The CDR3 loop is CAISGITNEQFF. CDR3 coding DNA: TGTGCCATCAGTGGTATTACCAATGAGCAGTTCTTC.

The chain employs TRBV6-5 and TRBJ2-2, with 9 nucleotides matching TRBD2. With V trimmed by 2 bases and J by 5 bases, 6 bases remained unmatched. The germline CDR1 and CDR2 sequences are MNHEY and SVGAGI. The CDR3 has 16 residues. The CDR3 region is CASSYGTSRSTGELFF. The CDR3 region has the DNA TGTGCCAGCAGTTACGGGACTAGCCGGTCGACCGGGGAGCTGTTTTTT.

The genes are TRBV7-8 and TRBJ2-1; 11 bases line up with TRBD2. CDR3 size: 18 residues. Germline loops: CDR1 SGHVS, CDR2 FQNEAQ. The junction had 10 bases not matched to a gene; V was cut back by 2 bases and J by 4 bases. The CDR3 is CASSLPKPTSGDYNEQFF. CDR3 nucleotides: TGTGCCAGCAGCTTACCCAAACCGACTAGCGGGGATTACAATGAGCAGTTCTTC.

This clonotype was counted between two and nine times. The chain uses TRBV3-1 and TRBJ2-1; tentatively, D is TRBD2 (5 bases). V lost 3 bases to trimming and J lost 5 bases, with 14 bases between them. The CDR3 contains 15 residues. CDR1 is LGHDT and CDR2 is YNNKEL in the germline V gene (reference sequence). CDR3 in DNA: TGTGCCAGCAGCCATGGGCCAGCGGTAAACAATGAGCAGTTCTTC. This encodes CASSHGPAVNNEQFF.

This clonotype has more than one count but fewer than ten. The rearrangement links TRBV29-1 to TRBJ2-7, with a possible D match to TRBD1 (6 bases). CDR1 and CDR2 (germline): SQVTM, ANQGSEA. Trimming pared 5 bases from V and 3 bases from J, leaving 11 bases between. This CDR3 contains 12 residues. The DNA of the CDR3 is TGCAGCGTTAGACAGGCCAACTACGAGCAGTACTTC. Its protein product is CSVRQANYEQYF.

This clonotype was picked up a small number of times. The genes are TRBV7-2 and TRBJ2-1; 10 bases are a match to TRBD2. Losses at the gene ends were 4 bases for V and 10 bases for J; bases not matched to a gene: 10. This CDR3 comprises 15 residues. Germline CDR1 reads SGHTA; CDR2 reads FQGNSA. CDR3 sequence: CASSSKSGRAWEQFF. The CDR3 DNA sequence: TGTGCCAGCAGCTCAAAGAGCGGGAGGGCATGGGAGCAGTTCTTC.

The table lists this clonotype with a few counts. The chain employs TRBV3-1 and TRBJ2-7; D gene ambiguous. The CDR3 runs 17 residues. V lost 0 bases and J lost 3, with 18 bases in between. Germline V CDR1 and CDR2: LGHDT, YNNKEL (reference sequence). The CDR3 is CASSQDWGPITLYEQYF. In DNA, the CDR3 is TGTGCCAGCAGCCAAGATTGGGGTCCCATTACCCTCTACGAGCAGTACTTC.

This clonotype was seen only a few times. The chain has TRBV18 and TRBJ2-1, with 9 bases that match TRBD2. Germline assignment: CDR1 KGHSH and CDR2 LQKENI. With V trimmed by 2 bases and J by 9 bases, 17 bases remained unmatched. This CDR3 spans 18 amino acids. Here the CDR3 reads CASSPAGAVASGMVEQFF. The CDR3 DNA follows: TGTGCCAGCTCACCAGCCGGCGCGGTGGCTAGCGGGATGGTTGAGCAGTTCTTC.

This clonotype turned up a few times. The chain carries TRBV28 and TRBJ2-3; 12 bases line up with TRBD2. The V gene end was trimmed by 2 bases and the J gene end by 8 bases; junction bases not matched to a gene: 8. The germline CDR1 and CDR2 sequences are MDHEN and SYDVKM. The CDR3 has 16 amino acids. As DNA, the CDR3 is TGTGCCAGCAGTTTAGCTAGCGGGGGGGCGCGGGGTACGCAGTATTTT. As protein: CASSLASGGARGTQYF.

This clonotype came up once. The chain recombines TRBV12-3 or TRBV12-4 with TRBJ2-7; possibly TRBD1 or TRBD2 for D (5 bases each). The CDR3 totals 13 residues. V was cut by 6 bases and J by 6 bases, with 15 bases left in between. CDR3 nucleotides: TGTGCCAGCAGCTCAACGGGACCCTCCGAGCAGTACGTC. Translated: CASSSTGPSEQYV.

This clonotype has at least ten counts. The J gene is TRBJ2-7, the V gene TRBV5-1; 8 nucleotides align to TRBD2. Germline CDR1 and CDR2: SGHRS and YFSETQ. The CDR3 loop spans 14 amino acids. V lost 2 bases and J lost 3; bases outside the gene matches: 4. The CDR3 sequence is CASSFTGGIYEQYF. The DNA of the CDR3 is TGCGCCAGCAGCTTTACGGGAGGGATCTACGAGCAGTACTTC. Filled out from reference TRBV5-1 and TRBJ2-7, the complete variable domain reads KAGVTQTPRYLIKTRGQQVTLSCSPISGHRSVSWYQQTPGQGLQFLFEYFSETQRNKGNFPGRFSGRQFSNSRSEMNVSTLELGDSALYLCASSFTGGIYEQYFGPGTRLTVT.

This clonotype was counted a single time. The chain combines TRBV24-1 with TRBJ2-7; D unresolved. The V end was cut by 3 bases, the J end by 8 bases, with 7 bases between. The CDR3 extends over 11 amino acids. The germline V gene encodes CDR1 KGHDR and CDR2 SFDVKD. The CDR3 nucleotides read TGTGCCACCAGTGATCCGGTAAAGCAGTACTTC. Protein: CATSDPVKQYF.

The table lists this clonotype with a few counts. V usage is TRBV10-3 and J usage is TRBJ2-1; TRBD2 aligns across 9 bases. The J segment lost 7 bases and the V segment lost 2 bases, leaving 9 bases of the junction unmatched. The CDR3 has 16 amino acids. The germline CDR1 and CDR2 sequences are ENHRY and SYGVKD. The CDR3 is CAISEKGGGAVNEQFF. The CDR3 DNA is TGTGCCATCAGTGAGAAAGGCGGGGGGGCCGTAAATGAGCAGTTCTTC.